Only a few counts were recorded for the clone carrying this T cell receptor beta chain. These data are taken from a study of blood T cells in healthy people across ages. Then a second PCR, running roughly 7 to 11 cycles, was carried out with a sample-barcoded 5' primer and a J-beta primer mix. TCRdb processed the 5' RACE reads anew with MiXCR; each CDR3 protein has one entry. The table lists about 380,000 distinct CDR3 sequences, approximately 52% of them singletons. The CDR3 spans 16 residues. CDR1 and CDR2 (germline): SGHKS, YYEKEE (reference sequence). With 0 bases clipped from V and 2 bases from J, the junction kept 3 bases outside the gene matches.

This chain connects TRBV5-5 to TRBJ2-3; 10 bases agree with TRBD2. The source of this sequence is a man between 60 and 75 years old in good health. The sequenced sample consisted of blood. CDR3 in DNA: TGTGCCAGCAGCTTGGGCCTAGCGGGGGACACAGATACGCAGTATTTT. Its translation is CASSLGLAGDTDTQYF.